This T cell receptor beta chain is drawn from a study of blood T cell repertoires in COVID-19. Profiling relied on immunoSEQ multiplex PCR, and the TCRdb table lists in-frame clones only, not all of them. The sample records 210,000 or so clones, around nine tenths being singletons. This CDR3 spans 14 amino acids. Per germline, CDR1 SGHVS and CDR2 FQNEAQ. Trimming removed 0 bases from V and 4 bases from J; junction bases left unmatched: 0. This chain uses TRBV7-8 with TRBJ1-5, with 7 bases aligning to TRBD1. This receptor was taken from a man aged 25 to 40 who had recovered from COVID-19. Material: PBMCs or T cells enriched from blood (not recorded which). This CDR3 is CASSLAQGNQPQHF. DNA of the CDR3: TGTGCCAGCAGCTTAGCACAGGGGAATCAGCCCCAGCATTTT.